These 28 T cell receptor beta chains were sequenced from one sample in a study of regulatory T cells in long-lasting Graves disease. Assembly of TCR beta libraries relied on iRepertoire HTBI primers together with Arm-PCR of CDR3 regions. TCRdb recomputed calls from the multiplex PCR reads with MiXCR, one row per CDR3 protein. Among more than 650,000 distinct CDR3 sequences listed, roughly 30% were seen once. Regarding time point: persistent/refractory GD, antithyroid drugs over 5 years with positive TRAb. The authors made the TCR library using RNA they extracted from PBMCs. Sequencing was performed on peripheral blood mononuclear cells (PBMCs), taken when the disease was refractory, from a patient treated with antithyroid drugs. Receptor source: a female donor with Graves disease.

This sequence joins TRBV11-2 and TRBJ2-2, with D perhaps matching TRBD2 (6 bases). The CDR3 loop spans 19 amino acids. The germline V gene has CDR1 SGHAT and CDR2 FQNNGV. With 2 bases removed from V and 6 bases from J, the gap between germline ends came to 25 bases. The CDR3 reads CASSLYLPEGPLGPGELFF. CDR3 in DNA: TGTGCCAGCAGCTTATATTTGCCGGAGGGTCCATTAGGCCCCGGGGAGCTGTTTTTT.

This rearrangement joins TRBV11-1 to TRBJ2-7; D is unresolved. V lost 4 bases, J lost 0 bases, and 7 bases lay in between. Germline-derived CDR1 and CDR2 are SGHAT and FQDESV (reference sequence). The CDR3 is made up of 13 amino acids. Written as DNA, the CDR3 is TGTGCCAGCAGCTCCCGACCCTCCTACGAGCAGTACTTC. Translated, it gives CASSSRPSYEQYF.

J is TRBJ2-7 and V is TRBV20-1; D is possibly TRBD2 (6 bases). The ends were cut back, 5 bases at V and 4 bases at J, with 21 bases in the middle. This CDR3 is built from 15 residues. Germline V gene lookup returns CDR1 DFQATT and CDR2 SNEGSKA (reference sequence). The CDR3: CSAPRREAGLYEQYF. DNA of the CDR3: TGCAGTGCTCCACGGCGGGAAGCGGGCCTGTACGAGCAGTACTTC.

The chain employs TRBV3-1 and TRBJ2-7; 11 nucleotides line up with TRBD2. The CDR3 consists of 16 residues. Looked up from germline, CDR1 is LGHDT and CDR2 is YNNKEL (reference sequence). V was pared by 0 bases and J by 6 bases, with 7 bases of the junction left unmatched. CDR3 DNA sequence: TGTGCCAGCAGCCAAGATTTCGGTAGCGGGAGGGCCGAGCAGTACTTC. Protein sequence: CASSQDFGSGRAEQYF.

There are many counts of this clonotype. The V and J genes are TRBV28 and TRBJ1-1, with D uncertain. The CDR3 is 11 amino acids. Trimming removed 10 bases at V and 4 bases at J, with 10 bases between. Germline V lookup: CDR1 MDHEN, CDR2 SYDVKM. CDR3 DNA sequence: TGTGCCACCAGGAGAACCACTGAAGCTTTCTTT. Its translation is CATRRTTEAFF.

This clonotype showed up many times. This rearrangement joins TRBV27 to TRBJ1-2, with 7 bases aligning to TRBD1. CDR1 and CDR2 from the germline V gene are MNHEY and SMNVEV (reference sequence). Unmatched junction bases numbered 6, after V lost 3 bases and J lost 5 bases. This CDR3 has 14 residues. The CDR3 here is CASSFSRGGYGYTF. As DNA, the CDR3 is TGTGCCAGCAGTTTCAGCAGGGGGGGATATGGCTACACCTTC.

The genes are TRBV15 and TRBJ1-2, with 7 bases lining up with TRBD1. The V gene end was trimmed by 0 bases and the J gene end by 4 bases; junction bases not matched to a gene: 11. The CDR3 consists of 17 residues. Germline V gives CDR1 LNHNV, CDR2 YYDKDF (reference sequence). The CDR3 region has the DNA TGTGCCACCAGCAGAGATGGGACAGCCTCTCGACTCTATGGCTACACCTTC. Its translation is CATSRDGTASRLYGYTF.

This clonotype was observed a handful of times. The CDR3 DNA reads as TGTGCCGTTCAGATGGCTGGGGTAAGTGAAGCTTTCTTT. Its translation is CAVQMAGVSEAFF. The V call is TRBV10-3, the J call TRBJ1-1; D unresolved. Germline V lookup: CDR1 ENHRY, CDR2 SYGVKD. V shed 11 bases and J shed 7 bases, with 20 bases lying between them. This CDR3 has 13 amino acids.

The table lists this clonotype with a few counts. The rearrangement links TRBV12-3 or TRBV12-4 to TRBJ1-1; a possible D gene is TRBD1 (5 bases). V was pared by 5 bases and J by 3 bases, with 10 bases between. CDR3 length equals 13 residues. The CDR3 DNA reads TGTGCCAGCAGTGATAGACAGTACACTGAAGCTTTCTTT. As protein: CASSDRQYTEAFF.

Notes on this clonotype: Sequence at one end of the junction differs from germline and may be a read error. The chain carries TRBV12-3 or TRBV12-4 and TRBJ2-1; tentatively, D is TRBD2 (6 bases). The CDR3 sequence is 15 residues long. The CDR3 region is CASRFGGTSYNEQFF. The CDR3 nucleotides are TGTGCCAGCCGTTTTGGCGGGACCTCCTACAATGAGCAGTTCTTC.

This clonotype was detected a few times. The rearrangement uses TRBV6-9 and TRBJ1-2, with TRBD1 identical over 9 bases. V lost 3 bases and J lost 8; bases outside the gene matches: 4. Per the germline V gene, CDR1 is MNHGY and CDR2 is SVAAGI. The CDR3 extends over 13 amino acids. The CDR3 sequence: CASSYWTGEGYTF. The CDR3 nucleotides read TGTGCCAGCAGTTACTGGACAGGGGAAGGCTACACCTTC.

This clonotype was detected a few times. The chain uses TRBV27 and TRBJ2-7; 9 positions match TRBD2. J was trimmed by 6 bases and V by 5 bases; bases with no gene match: 11. Germline V CDR1 and CDR2: MNHEY, SMNVEV (reference sequence). This CDR3 region has 15 residues. CDR3 in amino acids: CASSATPGLASEQYF. CDR3 in DNA: TGTGCCAGCAGTGCGACCCCGGGACTAGCTTCCGAGCAGTACTTC.

This clonotype was recorded at least ten times. The genes are TRBV12-3 or TRBV12-4 and TRBJ1-2, with unresolved D. Trimming removed 3 bases at V and 0 bases at J, with 11 bases between. CDR3 length: 15 amino acids. For the CDR3, the DNA is TGTGCCAGCAGTTTGTCACAGACCGCTAACTATGGCTACACCTTC. This encodes CASSLSQTANYGYTF.

The chain employs TRBV27 and TRBJ1-2; TRBD1 might be the D (5 bases). CDR3 size: 11 residues. The germline gives CDR1 MNHEY, CDR2 SMNVEV (reference sequence). The germline V and J ends were trimmed by 10 bases and 8 bases, with 14 bases remaining between them. CDR3 sequence: CATRGGGGYTF. The CDR3 coding sequence is TGTGCCACCCGGGGGGGGGGAGGCTACACCTTC.

This clonotype was counted a few times. The chain combines TRBV2 with TRBJ1-5, with 8 bases identical to TRBD1. CDR3 length: 15 residues. Germline V lookup: CDR1 SNHLY, CDR2 FYNNEI. V was pared by 4 bases and J by 4 bases, with 6 bases of the junction left unmatched. CDR3: CASSVRTGWNQPQHF. The CDR3 DNA reads TGTGCCAGCAGTGTTAGGACAGGGTGGAATCAGCCCCAGCATTTT.

The rearrangement joins TRBV6-5 to TRBJ1-4; 12 bases fit TRBD1. There are 16 residues in the CDR3. V shed 6 bases, J shed 7 bases, and the junction held 9 bases outside the gene matches. In germline, CDR1 is MNHEY, CDR2 SVGAGI. In nucleotides, the CDR3 is TGTGCCAGCAGCTACCGCGGGACAGGGGGCCCTGAAAAACTGTTTTTT. Translated: CASSYRGTGGPEKLFF.

The chain is built from TRBV18 and TRBJ1-1, with unresolved D. The CDR3 contains 11 residues. Germline CDR1 and CDR2: KGHSH and LQKENI. V lost 1 base, J lost 7 bases, and 4 bases lay in between. CDR3 loop: CASSPLIEAFF. As DNA, the CDR3 is TGTGCCAGCTCACCACTGATTGAAGCTTTCTTT. The whole variable domain, filled in from reference TRBV18 and TRBJ1-1, reads NAGVMQNPRHLVRRRGQEARLRCSPMKGHSHVYWYRQLPEEGLKFMVYLQKENIIDESGMPKERFSAEFPKEGPSILRIQQVVRGDSAAYFCASSPLIEAFFGQGTRLTVV.

The chain combines TRBV7-9 with TRBJ2-4, with D possibly TRBD2 on 6 matching bases. Trimming took 5 bases from V and 0 from J, leaving 14 bases between them. CDR3 size: 16 residues. Germline assignment: CDR1 SEHNR and CDR2 FQNEAQ (reference sequence). This CDR3 is CASSPSPGLAKNIQYF. The DNA of the CDR3 is TGTGCCAGCAGCCCCTCACCGGGACTAGCCAAAAACATTCAGTACTTC.

The chain employs TRBV12-3 or TRBV12-4 and TRBJ2-1, with TRBD2 identical over 10 bases. This CDR3 spans 15 amino acids. V dropped 7 bases and J dropped 7; count of bases not matched to a gene: 10. The CDR3 DNA reads as TGTGCCAGCACCCTGACTAGCGGGTCAACTAATGAGCAGTTCTTC. It yields the protein CASTLTSGSTNEQFF.

This sequence joins TRBV5-1 and TRBJ2-4; D remains unclear. CDR1 SGHRS and CDR2 YFSETQ come from the germline V gene. This CDR3 contains 14 residues. V was shortened by 0 bases and J by 3 bases, with 7 bases between the two germline ends. The CDR3 coding sequence is TGCGCCAGCAGCTTGGAAGTGGGCAAAAACATTCAGTACTTC. Protein: CASSLEVGKNIQYF. Drawing the rest from reference TRBV5-1 and TRBJ2-4, the complete variable domain is KAGVTQTPRYLIKTRGQQVTLSCSPISGHRSVSWYQQTPGQGLQFLFEYFSETQRNKGNFPGRFSGRQFSNSRSEMNVSTLELGDSALYLCASSLEVGKNIQYFGAGTRLSVL.

This clonotype was seen repeatedly, ten times or more. This chain links TRBV28 with TRBJ1-1; D remains unclear. Trimming left V 5 bases short and J 2 bases short, with 12 bases between. This CDR3 is 14 amino acids long. Germline assignment: CDR1 MDHEN and CDR2 SYDVKM. Written as DNA, the CDR3 is TGTGCCAGCAGTCCCCGTCTGGGAAACACTGAAGCTTTCTTT. It encodes CASSPRLGNTEAFF. Full variable domain (missing parts from reference TRBV28 and TRBJ1-1): DVKVTQSSRYLVKRTGEKVFLECVQDMDHENMFWYRQDPGLGLRLIYFSYDVKMKEKGDIPEGYSVSREKKERFSLILESASTNQTSMYLCASSPRLGNTEAFFGQGTRLTVV.

This rearrangement joins TRBV7-9 to TRBJ2-7, with 7 positions matching TRBD1. V trimming: 5 bases; J trimming: 5 bases; junction bases outside the gene matches: 9. The CDR3 has 14 residues. CDR1 and CDR2 from the germline V gene are SEHNR and FQNEAQ (reference sequence). Here the CDR3 DNA reads TGTGCCAGCAGCCCACGCGGGCAGGGGGACGAGCAGTACTTC. This encodes CASSPRGQGDEQYF.

V and J are TRBV2 and TRBJ2-2, with D hard to call. Germline loops: CDR1 SNHLY, CDR2 FYNNEI. V lost 8 bases and J 0 bases, leaving 7 bases between the germline ends. The length of the CDR3 is 13 residues. The CDR3 protein is CASGPANTGELFF. CDR3 DNA sequence: TGTGCCAGCGGGCCAGCGAACACCGGGGAGCTGTTTTTT.

The chain combines TRBV19 with TRBJ1-1, with D perhaps matching TRBD1 (5 bases). CDR3 length: 13 residues. Germline values: CDR1 LNHDA, CDR2 SQIVND (reference sequence). Trimming removed 3 bases at V and 5 bases at J, with 10 bases between. The chain's CDR3 is CASSMGRGTEAFF. The CDR3 bases are TGTGCCAGTAGTATGGGGAGGGGAACTGAAGCTTTCTTT.

CDR3 coding DNA: TGCAGTGCCAGACTAGTAACAGATACGCAGTATTTT. It codes for CSARLVTDTQYF. The rearrangement joins TRBV20-1 to TRBJ2-3; possibly TRBD2 for D (6 bases). CDR1 and CDR2 from the germline V gene are DFQATT and SNEGSKA (reference sequence). The CDR3 totals 12 residues. V dropped 6 bases and J dropped 3 bases, with 10 bases sitting between them.

This clonotype came up a few times. V usage is TRBV10-2 and J usage is TRBJ1-1; perhaps TRBD1 as D (5 bases). In germline, CDR1 is WSHSY, CDR2 SAAADI. The CDR3 length is 13 residues. The V end lost 6 bases, the J end lost 3 bases, and 11 bases lay between the germline ends. The CDR3 region is CASSRRGDTEAFF. The CDR3 nucleotides read TGCGCCAGCAGCCGGAGGGGCGACACTGAAGCTTTCTTT.

The rearrangement uses TRBV20-1 and TRBJ1-1; D remains unclear. The CDR3 runs 14 residues. Germline V gene lookup returns CDR1 DFQATT and CDR2 SNEGSKA (reference sequence). V shed 4 bases and J shed 1 base, with 13 bases lying between them. CDR3 DNA sequence: TGCAGTGCTACCTTTGCGGGGTGGAACACTGAAGCTTTCTTT. Translated: CSATFAGWNTEAFF.

This clonotype was observed a single time. The rearrangement joins TRBV24-1 to TRBJ1-5; TRBD1 might be the D (6 bases). Deletions cut 3 bases from V and 6 bases from J, with 17 bases between. This CDR3 contains 16 residues. Per germline, CDR1 KGHDR and CDR2 SFDVKD. CDR3 protein: CATSDPGAAEGQPQHF. The CDR3 nucleotides are TGTGCCACCAGTGATCCGGGGGCAGCCGAGGGTCAGCCCCAGCATTTT.